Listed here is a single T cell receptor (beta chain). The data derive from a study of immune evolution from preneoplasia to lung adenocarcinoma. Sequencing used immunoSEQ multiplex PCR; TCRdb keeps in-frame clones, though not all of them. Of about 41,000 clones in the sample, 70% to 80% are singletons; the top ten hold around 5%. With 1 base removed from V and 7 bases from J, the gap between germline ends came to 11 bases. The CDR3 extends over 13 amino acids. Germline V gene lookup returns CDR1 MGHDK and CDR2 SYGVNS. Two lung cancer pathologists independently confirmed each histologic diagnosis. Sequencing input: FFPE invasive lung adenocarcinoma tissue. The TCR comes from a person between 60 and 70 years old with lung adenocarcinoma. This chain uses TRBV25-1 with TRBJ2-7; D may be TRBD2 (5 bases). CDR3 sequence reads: CASSELEEREQYF. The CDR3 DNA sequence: TGTGCCAGCAGTGAATTGGAGGAGAGGGAGCAGTACTTC.